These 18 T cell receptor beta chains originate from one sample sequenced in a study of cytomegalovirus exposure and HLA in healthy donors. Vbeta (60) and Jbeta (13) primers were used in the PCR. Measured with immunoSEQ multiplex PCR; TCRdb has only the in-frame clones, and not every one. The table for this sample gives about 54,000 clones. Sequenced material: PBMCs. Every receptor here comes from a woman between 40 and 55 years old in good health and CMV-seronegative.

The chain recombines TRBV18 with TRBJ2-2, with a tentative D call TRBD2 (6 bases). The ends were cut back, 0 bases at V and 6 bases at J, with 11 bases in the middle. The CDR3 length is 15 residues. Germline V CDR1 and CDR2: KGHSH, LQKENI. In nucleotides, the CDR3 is TGTGCCAGCTCACCACCGTCTAGCGCATCCGGGGAGCTGTTTTTT. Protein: CASSPPSSASGELFF.

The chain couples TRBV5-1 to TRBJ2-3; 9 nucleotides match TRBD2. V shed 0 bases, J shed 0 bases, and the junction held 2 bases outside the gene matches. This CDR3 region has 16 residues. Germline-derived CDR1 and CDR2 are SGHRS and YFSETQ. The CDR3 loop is CASSLGLAASTDTQYF. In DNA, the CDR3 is TGCGCCAGCAGCTTGGGACTAGCGGCCAGCACAGATACGCAGTATTTT.

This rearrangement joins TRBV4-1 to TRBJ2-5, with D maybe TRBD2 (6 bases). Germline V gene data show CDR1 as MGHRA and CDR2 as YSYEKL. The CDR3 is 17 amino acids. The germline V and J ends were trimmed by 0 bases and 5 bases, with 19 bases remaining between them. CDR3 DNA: TGCGCCAGCAGCCAAGAATCACTAGCCGGTCGGAAGGAGACCCAGTACTTC. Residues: CASSQESLAGRKETQYF.

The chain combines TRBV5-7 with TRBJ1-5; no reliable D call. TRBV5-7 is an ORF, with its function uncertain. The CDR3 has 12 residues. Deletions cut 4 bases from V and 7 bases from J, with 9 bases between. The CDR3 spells CASSEPRQPQHF. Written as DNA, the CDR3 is TGTGCCAGCAGCGAGCCTCGACAGCCCCAGCATTTT.

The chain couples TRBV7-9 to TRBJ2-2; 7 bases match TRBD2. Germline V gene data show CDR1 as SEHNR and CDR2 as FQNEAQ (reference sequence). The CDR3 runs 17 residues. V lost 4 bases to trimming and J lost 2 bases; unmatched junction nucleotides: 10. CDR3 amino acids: CASSSPRGGSNTGELFF. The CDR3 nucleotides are TGTGCCAGCAGCTCCCCCCGGGGCGGGAGCAACACCGGGGAGCTGTTTTTT.

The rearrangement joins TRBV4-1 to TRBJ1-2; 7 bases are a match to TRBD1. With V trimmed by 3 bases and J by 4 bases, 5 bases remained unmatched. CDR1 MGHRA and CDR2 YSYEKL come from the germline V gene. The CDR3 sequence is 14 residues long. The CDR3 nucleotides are TGCGCCAGCAGCCAGGCGGACAGGCCCTATGGCTACACCTTC. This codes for CASSQADRPYGYTF.

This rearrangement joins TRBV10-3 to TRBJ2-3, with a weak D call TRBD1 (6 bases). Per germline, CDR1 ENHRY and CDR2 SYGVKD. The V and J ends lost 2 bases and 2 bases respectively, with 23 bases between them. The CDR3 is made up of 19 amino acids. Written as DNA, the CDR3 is TGTGCCATCAGTGAGAGGGGTTCTGACAGGTTAGGGAACACAGATACGCAGTATTTT. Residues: CAISERGSDRLGNTDTQYF.

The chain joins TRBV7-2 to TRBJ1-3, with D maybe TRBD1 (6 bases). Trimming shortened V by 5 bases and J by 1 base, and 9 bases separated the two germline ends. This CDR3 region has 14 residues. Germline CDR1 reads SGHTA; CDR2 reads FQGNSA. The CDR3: CASSLGTSGNTIYF. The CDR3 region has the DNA TGTGCCAGCAGCCTAGGGACATCTGGAAACACCATATATTTT.

CDR3 DNA sequence: TGTGCCAGCTCGTCCGGACAGGGTGGTCTTTTGGCCGGGGAGCTGTTTTTT. Translated: CASSSGQGGLLAGELFF. The chain joins TRBV18 to TRBJ2-2, with TRBD1 matching over 8 bases. With V trimmed by 6 bases and J by 6 bases, 15 bases remained unmatched. This CDR3 has 17 residues. Germline CDR1 reads KGHSH; CDR2 reads LQKENI. The entire variable domain, with the rest obtained from reference TRBV18 and TRBJ2-2, is as follows: NAGVMQNPRHLVRRRGQEARLRCSPMKGHSHVYWYRQLPEEGLKFMVYLQKENIIDESGMPKERFSAEFPKEGPSILRIQQVVRGDSAAYFCASSSGQGGLLAGELFFGEGSRLTVL.

CDR3 in amino acids: CASVSLGQGGEEQFF. CDR3 sequence (DNA): TGTGCCAGCGTCAGTTTGGGACAGGGGGGAGAAGAGCAGTTCTTC. The chain has TRBV2 and TRBJ2-1; 11 positions match TRBD1. Unmatched junction bases numbered 13, after V lost 8 bases and J lost 10 bases. Per the germline V gene, CDR1 is SNHLY and CDR2 is FYNNEI. The CDR3 sequence is 15 residues long.

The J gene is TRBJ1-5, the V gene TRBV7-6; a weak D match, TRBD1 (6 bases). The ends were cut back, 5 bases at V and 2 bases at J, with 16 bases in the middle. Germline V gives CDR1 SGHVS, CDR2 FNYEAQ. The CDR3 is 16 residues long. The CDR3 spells CASSPGGGGGNQPQHF. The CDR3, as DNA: TGTGCCAGCAGCCCGGGAGGGGGGGGTGGCAATCAGCCCCAGCATTTT. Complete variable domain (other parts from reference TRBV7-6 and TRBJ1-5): GAGVSQSPRYKVTKRGQDVALRCDPISGHVSLYWYRQALGQGPEFLTYFNYEAQQDKSGLPNDRFSAERPEGSISTLTIQRTEQRDSAMYRCASSPGGGGGNQPQHFGDGTRLSIL.

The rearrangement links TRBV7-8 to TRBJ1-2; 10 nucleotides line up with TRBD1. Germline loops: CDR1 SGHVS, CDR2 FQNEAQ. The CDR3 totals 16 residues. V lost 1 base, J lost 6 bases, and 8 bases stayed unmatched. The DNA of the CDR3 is TGTGCCAGCAGCTTAGGAGGGCTGGGACAGGGGAATGGCTACACCTTC. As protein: CASSLGGLGQGNGYTF.

In DNA, the CDR3 is TGTGCCAGCAGCCAATCCAGGGGCGGCAATCAGCCCCAGCATTTT. It encodes CASSQSRGGNQPQHF. This chain connects TRBV16 to TRBJ1-5; the D gene is possibly TRBD1 (6 bases). The CDR3 is made up of 15 amino acids. Between the trimmed V and J ends, which lost 0 bases and 2 bases, there was a span of 8 bases. The V gene's germline CDR1 is KGHSY and CDR2 FQNENV.

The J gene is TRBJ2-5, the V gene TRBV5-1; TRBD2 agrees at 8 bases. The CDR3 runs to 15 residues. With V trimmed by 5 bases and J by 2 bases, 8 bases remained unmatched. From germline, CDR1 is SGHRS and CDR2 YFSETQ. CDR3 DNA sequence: TGCGCCAGCAGAGAAAGGACGGGGGGGCAAGAGACCCAGTACTTC. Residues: CASRERTGGQETQYF.

The CDR3 bases are TGTGCCAGCAGCTTTTCAGAGGCCGAGCAGTTCTTC. Residues: CASSFSEAEQFF. V gene TRBV11-2 combines with J gene TRBJ2-1; D is unresolved. CDR1 is SGHAT and CDR2 is FQNNGV in the germline V gene. This CDR3 is built from 12 residues. Trimming shortened V by 3 bases and J by 10 bases, and 10 bases separated the two germline ends.

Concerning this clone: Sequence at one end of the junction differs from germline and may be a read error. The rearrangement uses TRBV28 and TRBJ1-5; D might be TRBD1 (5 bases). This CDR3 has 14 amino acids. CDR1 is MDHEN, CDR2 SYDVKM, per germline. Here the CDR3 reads CASTVPTGNQHQHF. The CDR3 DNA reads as TGTGCCAGCACCGTTCCCACAGGCAATCAGCACCAGCATTTT.

The CDR3 loop is CASSGPAKPICYTF. Written as DNA, the CDR3 is TGTGCCAGCAGCGGTCCTGCGAAACCTATTTGCTACACCTTC. The chain couples TRBV28 to TRBJ1-2; D gene unclear. CDR3 size: 14 residues. V shed 6 bases and J shed 9 bases, with 20 bases lying between them. The germline V gene encodes CDR1 MDHEN and CDR2 SYDVKM.

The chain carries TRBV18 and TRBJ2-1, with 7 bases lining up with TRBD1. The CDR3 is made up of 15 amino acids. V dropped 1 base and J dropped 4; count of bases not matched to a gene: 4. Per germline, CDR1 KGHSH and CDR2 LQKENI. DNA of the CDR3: TGTGCCAGCTCACCACGCGGACAGGAGTACAATGAGCAGTTCTTC. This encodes CASSPRGQEYNEQFF.